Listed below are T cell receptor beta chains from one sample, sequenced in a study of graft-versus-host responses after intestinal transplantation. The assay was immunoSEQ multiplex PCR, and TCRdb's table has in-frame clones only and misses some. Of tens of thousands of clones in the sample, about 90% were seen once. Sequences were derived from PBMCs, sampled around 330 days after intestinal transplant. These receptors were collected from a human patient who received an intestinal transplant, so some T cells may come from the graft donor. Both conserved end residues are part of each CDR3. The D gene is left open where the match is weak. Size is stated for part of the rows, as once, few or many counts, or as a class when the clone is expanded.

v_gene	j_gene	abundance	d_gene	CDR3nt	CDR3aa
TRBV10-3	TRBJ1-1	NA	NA	TGTGCCATCAGTGAGTCAAGTGTAGTGAACACTGAAGCTTTCTTT	CAISESSVVNTEAFF
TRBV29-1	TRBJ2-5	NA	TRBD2	TGCAGCGTTGAGCGGGCAGCGGGAGGGTCGGAGACCCAGTACTTC	CSVERAAGGSETQYF
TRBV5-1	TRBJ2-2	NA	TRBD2	TGCGCCAGCAGCGGAATCACTAGCGGGAGGGTATTAGGTTTGTCGGAGGAGCTGTTTTTT	CASSGITSGRVLGLSEELFF
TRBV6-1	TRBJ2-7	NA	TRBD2	TGTGCCAGCAGTGTCTTAACCCAGGGAGGGGAGGAGCAGTACTTC	CASSVLTQGGEEQYF
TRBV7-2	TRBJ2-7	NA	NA	TGTGCCAGCAGCTTATATTCAACGGGTGGGTTATTGGGGGAGCAGTACTTC	CASSLYSTGGLLGEQYF
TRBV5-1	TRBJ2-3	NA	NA	TGCGCCAGCAGCTTGTCTGGCGGAGATACGCAGTATTTT	CASSLSGGDTQYF
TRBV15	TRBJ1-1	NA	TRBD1	TGTGCCACCAGCAGAGGGACAGGGGGTTATACTGAAGCTTTCTTT	CATSRGTGGYTEAFF
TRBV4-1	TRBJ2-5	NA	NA	TGCGCCAGCAGCCAATCACAGGGTCACCAAGAGACCCAGTACTTC	CASSQSQGHQETQYF
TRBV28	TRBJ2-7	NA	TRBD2	TGTGCCAGCAGTTCACCCGGGACTAGTTATTACGAGCAGTACTTC	CASSSPGTSYYEQYF
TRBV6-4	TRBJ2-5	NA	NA	TGTGCCATCCTCTTCATATCGGGGCACCACCAAGAGACCCAGTACTTC	CAILFISGHHQETQYF
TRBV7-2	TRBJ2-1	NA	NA	TGTGCCAGCAGCACTCAGGGACTCCTTTCCTACAATGAGCAGTTCTTC	CASSTQGLLSYNEQFF
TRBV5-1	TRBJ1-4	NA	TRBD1	TGCGCCAGCAGCACGGAGGGGACAGGGGTTGAAAAACTGTTTTTT	CASSTEGTGVEKLFF
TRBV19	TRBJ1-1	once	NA	TGTGCCAGTAGTATAGGTCCAGACAGTAACACTGAAGCTTTCTTT	CASSIGPDSNTEAFF
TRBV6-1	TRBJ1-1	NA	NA	TGTGCCAGCAGTGATAACCGGGGTGACACTGAAGCTTTCTTT	CASSDNRGDTEAFF
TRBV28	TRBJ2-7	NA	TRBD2	TGTGCCAGCAGTTTATGGATAGCGGGAGAGTACGAGCAGTACTTC	CASSLWIAGEYEQYF
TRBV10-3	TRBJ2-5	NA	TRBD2	TGTGCCATCGGTGACGGACTAGCGGAAGAGACCCAGTACTTC	CAIGDGLAEETQYF
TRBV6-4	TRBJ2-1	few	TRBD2	TGTGCCAGCAGTGAGGGACTAGCGGGCAATGAGCAGTTCTTC	CASSEGLAGNEQFF
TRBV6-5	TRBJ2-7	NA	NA	TGTGCCAGCAGTGAATTGGCGTACGAGCAGTACTTC	CASSELAYEQYF
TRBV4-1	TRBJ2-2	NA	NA	TGCGCCAGCAGCCAAGAGGGGAAGGGAAACACCGGGGAGCTGTTTTTT	CASSQEGKGNTGELFF
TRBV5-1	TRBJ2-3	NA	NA	TGCGCCAGCAGCTTGCGAGCGGATACAAGCACAGATACGCAGTATTTT	CASSLRADTSTDTQYF
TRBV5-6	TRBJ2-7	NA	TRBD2	TGTGCCAGCAGCGGCCGACTAGCGGGGGAATACGAGCAGTACTTC	CASSGRLAGEYEQYF
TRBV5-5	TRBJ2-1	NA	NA	TGTGCCAGCACCCCGGACCCCTACAATGAGCAGTTCTTC	CASTPDPYNEQFF
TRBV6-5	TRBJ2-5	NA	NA	TGTGCCAGCAGTTACTCGCGAAAGACCCAGTACTTC	CASSYSRKTQYF
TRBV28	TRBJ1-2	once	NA	TGTGCCAGCAGTCAGAGACAGTTACACTATAACTATGGCTACACCTTC	CASSQRQLHYNYGYTF
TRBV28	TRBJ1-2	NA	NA	TGTGCCAGCAGTTTAGGGCAGGGTGATGGCTACACCTTC	CASSLGQGDGYTF
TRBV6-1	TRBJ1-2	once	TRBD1	TGTGCCAGCAGTGAAGTTTGGGCAGGGGGAGGCTACACCTTC	CASSEVWAGGGYTF
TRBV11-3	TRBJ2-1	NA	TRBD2	TGTGCCAGCAGCAAGGGGGTAGCGGGAGTAGAGGGCAATGAGCAGTTCTTC	CASSKGVAGVEGNEQFF
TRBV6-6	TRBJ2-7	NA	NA	TGTGCCAGCAGTTACTCTGCCAGGCAAAGCGAGCAGTACTTC	CASSYSARQSEQYF
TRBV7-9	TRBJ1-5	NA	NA	TGTGCCAGCAGCTCCCCCGGTAATAGCAATCAGCCCCAGCATTTT	CASSSPGNSNQPQHF
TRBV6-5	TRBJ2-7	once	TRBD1	TGTGCCAGCAGCCGGACAGGGGAAGGATCCTACGAGCAGTACTTC	CASSRTGEGSYEQYF
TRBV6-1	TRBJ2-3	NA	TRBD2	TGTGCCAGCAGTGAAGATGTTGCTAGCGGGGGACTTTATACGCAGTATTTT	CASSEDVASGGLYTQYF